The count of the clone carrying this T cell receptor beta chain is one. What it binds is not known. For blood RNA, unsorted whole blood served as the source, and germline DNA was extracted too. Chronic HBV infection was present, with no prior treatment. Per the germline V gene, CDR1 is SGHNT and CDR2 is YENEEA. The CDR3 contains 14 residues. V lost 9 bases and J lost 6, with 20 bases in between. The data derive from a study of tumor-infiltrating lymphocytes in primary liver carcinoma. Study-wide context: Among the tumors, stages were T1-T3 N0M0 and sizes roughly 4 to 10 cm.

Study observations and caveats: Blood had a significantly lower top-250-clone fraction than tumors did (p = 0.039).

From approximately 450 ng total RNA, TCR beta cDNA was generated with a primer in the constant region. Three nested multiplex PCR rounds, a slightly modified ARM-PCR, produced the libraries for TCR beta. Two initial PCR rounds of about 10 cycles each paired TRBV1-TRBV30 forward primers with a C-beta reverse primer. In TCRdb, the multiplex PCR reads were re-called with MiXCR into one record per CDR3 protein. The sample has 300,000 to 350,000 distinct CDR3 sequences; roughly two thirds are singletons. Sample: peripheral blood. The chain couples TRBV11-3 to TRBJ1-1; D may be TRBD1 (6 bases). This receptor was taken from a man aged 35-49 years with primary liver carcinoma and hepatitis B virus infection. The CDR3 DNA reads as TGTGCCAGTAGCGGTAAGTGGACAGACGCTGAAGCTTTCTTT. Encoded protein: CASSGKWTDAEAFF.